The clone carrying this T cell receptor (beta chain) has only one observation. Its antigen is not known. The sample belongs to a study of CD8 T cells in Susac syndrome. General study findings and limits: As acknowledged by the study, its TCR sequencing and HLA analysis included a relatively small number of individuals.

The RNA input was roughly 0.45 to 1 ug, and it was reverse transcribed with random hexamers. Across 54 Vbeta and 13 Jbeta, TCR beta CDR3 was amplified with immunoSEQ multiplex PCR. Using its own MiXCR run on the immunoSEQ multiplex PCR reads, TCRdb lists one record per CDR3 protein. The sample includes 90,000 to 150,000 distinct CDR3 sequences, 94% of them seen just once. TEMRA cells underwent FACS enrichment and CD8+ and CD4+ T cells underwent negative isolation. The germline V gene has CDR1 GTSNPN and CDR2 SVGIG (reference sequence). This CDR3 is 13 amino acids long. The chain links TRBV30 to TRBJ2-5; either TRBD1 or TRBD2 may fit D (5 bases each). The receptor comes from a human donor in good health. The specimen was CD4+ T cells from PBMCs. CDR3 nucleotide sequence: TGTGCTAGCGAGATGGGGCAACAAGAGACCCAGTACTTC. This translates into CASEMGQQETQYF.